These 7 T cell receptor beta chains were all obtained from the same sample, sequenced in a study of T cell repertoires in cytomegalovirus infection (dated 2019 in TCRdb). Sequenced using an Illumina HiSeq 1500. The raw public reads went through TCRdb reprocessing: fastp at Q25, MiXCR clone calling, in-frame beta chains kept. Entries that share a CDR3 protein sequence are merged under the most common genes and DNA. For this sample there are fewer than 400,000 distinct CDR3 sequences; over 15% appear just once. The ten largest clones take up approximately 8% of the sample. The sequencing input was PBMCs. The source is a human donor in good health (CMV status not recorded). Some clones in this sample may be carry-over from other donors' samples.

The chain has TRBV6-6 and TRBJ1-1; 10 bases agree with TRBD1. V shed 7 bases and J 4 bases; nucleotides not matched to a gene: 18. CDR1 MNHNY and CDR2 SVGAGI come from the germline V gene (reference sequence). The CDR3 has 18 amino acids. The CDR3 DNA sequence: TGTGCCAGCATGGTGGAGGCCGGGACAGGGGAATTTGGCACTGAAGCTTTCTTT. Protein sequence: CASMVEAGTGEFGTEAFF.

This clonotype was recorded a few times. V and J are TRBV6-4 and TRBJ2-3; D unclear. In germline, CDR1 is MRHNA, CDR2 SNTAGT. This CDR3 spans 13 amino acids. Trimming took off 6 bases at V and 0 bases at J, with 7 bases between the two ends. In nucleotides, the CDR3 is TGTGCCAGCAGGCCCGCTAGCACAGATACGCAGTATTTT. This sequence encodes CASRPASTDTQYF.

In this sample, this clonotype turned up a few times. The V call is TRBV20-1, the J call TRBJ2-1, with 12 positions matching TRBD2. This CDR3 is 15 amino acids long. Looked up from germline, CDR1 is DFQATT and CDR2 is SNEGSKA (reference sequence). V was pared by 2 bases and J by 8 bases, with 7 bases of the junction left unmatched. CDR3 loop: CSARPSGRAFYEQFF. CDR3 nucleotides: TGCAGTGCTAGACCTAGCGGGAGGGCCTTCTATGAGCAGTTCTTC.

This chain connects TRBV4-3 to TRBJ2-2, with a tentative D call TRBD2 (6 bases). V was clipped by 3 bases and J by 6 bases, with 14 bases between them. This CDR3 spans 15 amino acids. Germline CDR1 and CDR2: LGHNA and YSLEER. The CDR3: CASSQAGSAPGELFF. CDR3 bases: TGCGCCAGCAGCCAGGCCGGGAGTGCCCCCGGGGAGCTGTTTTTT.

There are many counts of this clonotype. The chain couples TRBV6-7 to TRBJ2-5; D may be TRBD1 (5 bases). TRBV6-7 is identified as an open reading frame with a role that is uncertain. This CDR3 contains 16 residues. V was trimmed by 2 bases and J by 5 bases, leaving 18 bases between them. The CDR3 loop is CASSYTDWGRVETQYF. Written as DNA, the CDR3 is TGTGCCAGCAGTTACACCGACTGGGGCAGGGTGGAGACCCAGTACTTC.

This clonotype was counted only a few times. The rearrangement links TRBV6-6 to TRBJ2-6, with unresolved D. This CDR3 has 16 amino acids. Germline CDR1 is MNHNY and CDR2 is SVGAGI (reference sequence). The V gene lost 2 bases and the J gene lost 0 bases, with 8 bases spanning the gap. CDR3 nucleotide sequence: TGTGCCAGCAGTTACCCCCTGAACTCTGGGGCCAACGTCCTGACTTTC. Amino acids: CASSYPLNSGANVLTF.

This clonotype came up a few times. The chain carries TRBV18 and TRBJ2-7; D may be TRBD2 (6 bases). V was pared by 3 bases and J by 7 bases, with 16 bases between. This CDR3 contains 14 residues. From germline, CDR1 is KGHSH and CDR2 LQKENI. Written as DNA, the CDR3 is TGTGCCAGCTCACCCCAGGGTAGCGGCAAAGAGCAGTACTTC. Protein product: CASSPQGSGKEQYF.